This T cell receptor (beta chain) was captured by sequencing in a study of response to subunit inactivated influenza vaccine. The CDR3 sequence is 13 residues long. Germline V lookup: CDR1 DFQATT, CDR2 SNEGSKA (reference sequence). TCRdb passed the RT-PCR reads through MiXCR, listing each CDR3 protein once. The sample lists 500,000 to 600,000 distinct CDR3 sequences, around 11% seen once, with 11% in the top ten. These sequences were also reported in another study, on T cells expressing NK-cell markers. This second report adds: Researchers built TCR beta cDNA using 5'RACE template switching with UMIs. For several experiments, T cell sorting was restricted to the alpha-beta TCR population by means of an anti-gamma-delta TCR antibody. Of the CD8+ T cells in about 6 donors, about 1.0-7.5% belonged to dominant NKG2C+ clonotypes.

The genes are TRBV20-1 and TRBJ1-1; no firm D call. The origin of this receptor is a man aged 50 or older who received an inactivated influenza vaccine. The source material was PBMCs from blood, sampled on the day of vaccination. CDR3 sequence: CSGRKALYTEAFF. The CDR3 DNA is TGCAGCGGTCGGAAAGCCCTGTACACTGAAGCTTTCTTT.